The 4 T cell receptor beta chains below come from one sample, sequenced in a study of tumor and adjacent non-tumor tissue in lung cancer. The template was RNA from unsorted bulk tissue. TCRbeta libraries were built with three rounds of nested PCR, modified from ARM-PCR. One entry per CDR3 protein results from TCRdb running MiXCR on the multiplex PCR reads. The table has roughly 200,000 distinct CDR3 sequences, less than 80% seen once. Material for sequencing was lung tumor tissue. These receptor sequences come from a man aged 55-75 years with non-small cell lung cancer.

The chain links TRBV28 to TRBJ1-1; maybe TRBD1 (6 bases). V was trimmed by 5 bases and J by 0 bases, leaving 16 bases between them. CDR1 is MDHEN, CDR2 SYDVKM, per germline. This CDR3 is 16 amino acids long. For the CDR3, the DNA is TGTGCCAGCAGTCTTACGACAAGGACAGTGAACACTGAAGCTTTCTTT. Encoded protein: CASSLTTRTVNTEAFF. Combining the CDR3 with reference TRBV28 and TRBJ1-1 gives the whole variable domain DVKVTQSSRYLVKRTGEKVFLECVQDMDHENMFWYRQDPGLGLRLIYFSYDVKMKEKGDIPEGYSVSREKKERFSLILESASTNQTSMYLCASSLTTRTVNTEAFFGQGTRLTVV.

The chain couples TRBV5-4 to TRBJ1-2; D is unresolved. This CDR3 region has 13 residues. Germline CDR1 is SGHNT and CDR2 is YYREEE (reference sequence). V dropped 6 bases and J dropped 5 bases, with 14 bases sitting between them. In DNA form, the CDR3 reads TGTGCCAGCACCATCCCGGACGCATATGGCTACACCTTC. This gives the protein CASTIPDAYGYTF. The whole variable domain, filled in from reference TRBV5-4 and TRBJ1-2, reads ETGVTQSPTHLIKTRGQQVTLRCSSQSGHNTVSWYQQALGQGPQFIFQYYREEENGRGNFPPRFSGLQFPNYSSELNVNALELDDSALYLCASTIPDAYGYTFGSGTRLTVV.

The chain is built from TRBV20-1 and TRBJ2-1; D may be TRBD2 (6 bases). The CDR3 is made up of 14 amino acids. CDR1 and CDR2 (germline): DFQATT, SNEGSKA (reference sequence). V was clipped by 5 bases and J by 10 bases, with 21 bases between them. The CDR3 loop is CSAGMTGRSYEQFF. CDR3 nucleotide sequence: TGCAGTGCTGGCATGACGGGGAGGTCCTACGAGCAGTTCTTC.

On this clonotype itself: A read error is possible here, since a much larger clone lies one base away. This chain uses TRBV10-2 with TRBJ2-3, with 12 bases fitting TRBD2. This CDR3 spans 19 amino acids. Germline V gene sequence: CDR1 WSHSY, CDR2 SAAADI. CDR3 region: CASSESSRTLAGGTDMQYF. The CDR3 bases are TGCGCCAGCAGTGAGTCCTCCCGCACACTAGCGGGGGGCACAGATATGCAGTATTTT.